This T cell receptor (beta chain) is drawn from a study of beta chain features in type 1 diabetes. Whole-study results and caveats: All four CD4+ subsets of Type 1 diabetes patients contained TCRB CDR3s that were moderately but significantly shorter. PCR might show a preference for shorter templates, equally across patients and controls. The question left open here concerned HLA type influencing TCRB rearrangement.

Expressed TCRB transcripts were sequenced after all isolated RNA was converted to cDNA. The study sequenced naive, central memory and regulatory T cell samples to an average of about 3.8 million reads. Clones were sequenced by immunoSEQ multiplex PCR, and TCRdb holds only the in-frame ones, with some missing. The data show nearly 350,000 clones, with roughly 8.8% seen just once and 0.9% to 1.1% held by the top ten. The V gene lost 5 bases and the J gene lost 5 bases, with 4 bases spanning the gap. This CDR3 comprises 11 residues. Germline CDR1 SGHTA, CDR2 FQGNSA. Cells sorted by CD45RO/CCR7/CD25/CD127/CD95/CD27 comprised CD4+ naive, central memory, regulatory and stem cell-like memory cells. Points on this clone: Its antigen is not identified. A far bigger clonotype differs at one base, so this is likely a read error.

What was sequenced was central memory CD4+ T cells from blood. This chain links TRBV7-2 with TRBJ2-1, with D unresolved. This clonotype was obtained from a young man with type 1 diabetes. The CDR3 DNA is TGTGCCAGCAGCGCCCACAATGAGCAGTTCTTC. It encodes CASSAHNEQFF. Filled out from reference TRBV7-2 and TRBJ2-1, the complete variable domain reads GAGVSQSPSNKVTEKGKDVELRCDPISGHTALYWYRQSLGQGLEFLIYFQGNSAPDKSGLPSDRFSAERTGGSVSTLTIQRTQQEDSAVYLCASSAHNEQFFGPGTRLTVL.